This record concerns one T cell receptor (beta chain) sequence. These data originate in a study of blood T cell repertoires in COVID-19. Study as a whole: T cells, B-cell-depleted T cells, or PBMCs supplied cDNA or gDNA.

Profiling relied on immunoSEQ multiplex PCR, and the TCRdb table lists in-frame clones only, not all of them. The top ten clones hold approximately 2.5% of a sample with over 250,000 clones, under 95% of them seen once. From germline, CDR1 is MGHRA and CDR2 YSYEKL. CDR3 size: 19 residues. V lost 0 bases and J lost 6; bases outside the gene matches: 14. The age range of participants was about 18 to 100 years, with residence in fewer than 25 US areas. Donors were grouped by their self-reported clinical history. Recovered status applied to Cohort 3 donors who had two consecutive negative PCRs. It also applied to those with clearance or with symptom resolution.

Sequenced sample: PBMCs or T cells enriched from blood (not recorded which). The sequence came from a man aged 55 to 70 who had recovered from COVID-19. The J gene is TRBJ1-6, the V gene TRBV4-1; the match to TRBD1 covers 7 bases. In nucleotides, the CDR3 is TGCGCCAGCAGCCAAGAGCGGCGACAGGGAGTAAGCGGTAATTCACCCCTCCACTTT. Its protein is CASSQERRQGVSGNSPLHF.